Each of the 28 T cell receptor beta chains below was sequenced from the same sample in a study of T cell responses to AZD1222 COVID-19 vaccine. The repertoire was sequenced with immunoSEQ multiplex PCR; TCRdb's copy has only in-frame clones and lacks some. The sample comprises 150,000 to 200,000 clones, 70% to 90% of which are singletons, and around a tenth rests with the top ten. The material was peripheral blood, obtained 28 days after the second AZD1222 dose. These receptors all come from an adult who received the AZD1222 COVID-19 vaccine.

The CDR3, as DNA: TGTGCCTGGGCCGAGACAGGGTTTAGGGCCTACGAGCAGTACTTC. It yields the protein CAWAETGFRAYEQYF. This chain links TRBV30 with TRBJ2-7; 7 nucleotides match TRBD1. The germline CDR1 and CDR2 sequences are GTSNPN and SVGIG (reference sequence). Trimming at V came to 5 bases and at J to 2 bases, leaving 12 bases not matched to a gene. The CDR3 has 15 amino acids.

The CDR3 protein is CSVHGQGLDEQFF. CDR3 bases: TGCAGCGTTCACGGACAGGGGTTGGATGAGCAGTTCTTC. The rearrangement uses TRBV29-1 and TRBJ2-1; 9 positions match TRBD1. Germline V CDR1 and CDR2: SQVTM, ANQGSEA. The V and J ends lost 5 bases and 8 bases, in that order; junction bases with no gene match: 7. The CDR3 contains 13 residues.

The chain has TRBV30 and TRBJ2-7, with TRBD1 matching over 7 bases. From germline, CDR1 is GTSNPN and CDR2 SVGIG (reference sequence). V dropped 4 bases and J dropped 3; count of bases not matched to a gene: 12. The CDR3 consists of 15 residues. The DNA of the CDR3 is TGTGCCTGGATATCTCGACAGGGCAGGGGCTACGAGCAGTACTTC. Translating it yields CAWISRQGRGYEQYF.

The V gene is TRBV19, the J gene TRBJ1-1; perhaps TRBD1 as D (5 bases). CDR1 is LNHDA and CDR2 is SQIVND in the germline V gene (reference sequence). V dropped 2 bases and J dropped 0 bases, with 10 bases sitting between them. The CDR3 spans 15 residues. CDR3 coding DNA: TGTGCCAGTAGTATACTGAGGGGCGTGAACACTGAAGCTTTCTTT. Its protein product is CASSILRGVNTEAFF. Variable domain in full (rest from reference TRBV19 and TRBJ1-1): DGGITQSPKYLFRKEGQNVTLSCEQNLNHDAMYWYRQDPGQGLRLIYYSQIVNDFQKGDIAEGYSVSREKKESFPLTVTSAQKNPTAFYLCASSILRGVNTEAFFGQGTRLTVV.

This clone turned up a few times. The rearrangement joins TRBV6-2 or TRBV6-3 to TRBJ2-2; 9 bases are shared with TRBD1. Germline loops: CDR1 MNHEY, CDR2 SVGEGT. The CDR3 extends over 18 amino acids. J lost 4 bases, V lost 4 bases, and 13 bases had no gene match. CDR3 loop: CASSSPPLGTGITGELFF. The CDR3, as DNA: TGTGCCAGCAGTTCTCCTCCTCTTGGGACAGGGATCACCGGGGAGCTGTTTTTT.

The chain carries TRBV5-1 and TRBJ2-1, with D perhaps assigned TRBD1 or TRBD2 (5 bases each). V gave up 8 bases and J gave up 5 bases, with 17 bases separating them. CDR1 is SGHRS, CDR2 YFSETQ, per germline. The CDR3 consists of 14 residues. CDR3 coding DNA: TGCGCCAGTACCCTCTGGGGACCAAACAATGAGCAGTTCTTC. It translates to CASTLWGPNNEQFF.

This clone was observed a few times. V gene TRBV7-6 combines with J gene TRBJ2-2; 7 nucleotides agree with TRBD1. The length of the CDR3 is 16 residues. After removal of 5 bases from V and 2 bases from J, the junction contained 8 bases not matched to a gene. Germline values: CDR1 SGHVS, CDR2 FNYEAQ. CDR3 sequence reads: CASSPMTGLNTGELFF. CDR3 nucleotides: TGTGCCAGCAGCCCCATGACAGGGCTAAACACCGGGGAGCTGTTTTTT.

This clone was detected once. The V and J genes are TRBV30 and TRBJ2-7, with 7 bases matching TRBD1. V lost 5 bases, J lost 4 bases, and 5 bases stayed unmatched. The germline gives CDR1 GTSNPN, CDR2 SVGIG (reference sequence). The length of the CDR3 is 12 residues. Written as DNA, the CDR3 is TGTGCCTGGGCTAAGACAGGGTACGAGCAGTACTTC. Its translation: CAWAKTGYEQYF.

V gene TRBV24-1 combines with J gene TRBJ2-3; no reliable D call. V dropped 4 bases and J dropped 2 bases, with 6 bases sitting between them. The CDR3 has 13 amino acids. The germline gives CDR1 KGHDR, CDR2 SFDVKD. CDR3 amino acids: CATSDPYTDTQYF. DNA of the CDR3: TGTGCCACCAGTGACCCATACACAGATACGCAGTATTTT.

In this sample, this clone turned up a few times. The rearrangement uses TRBV5-1 and TRBJ2-2, with D uncertain. The CDR3 runs to 13 residues. Trimming removed 1 base from V and 1 base from J, with 2 bases in between. CDR1 SGHRS and CDR2 YFSETQ come from the germline V gene. CDR3 DNA: TGCGCCAGCAGCTTGAAGAACACCGGGGAGCTGTTTTTT. This sequence encodes CASSLKNTGELFF.

The rearrangement uses TRBV11-2 and TRBJ2-2; D gene ambiguous. The germline CDR1 and CDR2 sequences are SGHAT and FQNNGV. The CDR3 is 14 amino acids. With 5 bases removed from V and 7 bases from J, the gap between germline ends came to 14 bases. The DNA of the CDR3 is TGTGCCAGCAGCGCGGTGGGCTGGGGCGGGGAGCTGTTTTTT. Translating gives CASSAVGWGGELFF.

This clone was recorded once. The chain recombines TRBV18 with TRBJ2-5, with 7 bases lining up with TRBD1. The germline V gene has CDR1 KGHSH and CDR2 LQKENI. The V segment lost 8 bases and the J segment 0 bases; nucleotides outside the gene matches: 6. The CDR3 runs 14 residues. CDR3 sequence reads: CASRAQGDQETQYF. CDR3 sequence (DNA): TGTGCCAGCCGGGCCCAGGGGGACCAAGAGACCCAGTACTTC.

The genes are TRBV7-2 and TRBJ1-2; maybe TRBD1 (5 bases). CDR1 is SGHTA and CDR2 is FQGNSA in the germline V gene. There are 14 residues in the CDR3. V was clipped by 1 base and J by 5 bases, with 11 bases between them. CDR3 amino acids: CASSLVQGSYGYTF. The CDR3 DNA reads TGTGCCAGCAGCTTAGTGCAGGGCTCGTATGGCTACACCTTC.

The rearrangement uses TRBV6-6 and TRBJ2-7; D unclear. V lost 0 bases, J lost 1 base, and 4 bases lay in between. The CDR3 is 13 residues long. CDR1 is MNHNY, CDR2 SVGAGI, per germline (reference sequence). Here the CDR3 reads CASSYSSSYEQYF. The CDR3 DNA is TGTGCCAGCAGTTACTCGAGTTCCTACGAGCAGTACTTC.

The chain employs TRBV3-1 (or the pseudogene TRBV3-2) and TRBJ2-5; 7 bases align to TRBD1. V shed 4 bases, J shed 5 bases, and the junction held 10 bases outside the gene matches. Germline loops: CDR1 LGHDT, CDR2 YNNKEL (reference sequence). There are 15 residues in the CDR3. The CDR3 DNA follows: TGTGCCAGCAGCCGTGGACAGGCGAGGTGGGAGACCCAGTACTTC. This codes for CASSRGQARWETQYF.

The chain is built from TRBV10-3 and TRBJ2-7; TRBD2 agrees at 14 bases. In germline, CDR1 is ENHRY, CDR2 SYGVKD. V gave up 6 bases and J gave up 2 bases; unmatched junction bases: 9. The CDR3 sequence is 17 residues long. DNA for the CDR3: TGTGCCATCAGATCCGGGACTAGCGGGGGCCAAACCTACGAGCAGTACTTC. Translation: CAIRSGTSGGQTYEQYF.

This clone turned up a few times. The V and J genes are TRBV28 and TRBJ2-1, with TRBD1 as a possible D gene (5 bases). V gave up 3 bases and J gave up 0 bases, with 12 bases separating them. Looked up from germline, CDR1 is MDHEN and CDR2 is SYDVKM. The CDR3 length is 16 residues. The CDR3 DNA sequence: TGTGCCAGCAGTTTTAGTGGGCAGGGCTCCTACAATGAGCAGTTCTTC. Its translation is CASSFSGQGSYNEQFF. Combining the CDR3 with reference TRBV28 and TRBJ2-1 gives the whole variable domain DVKVTQSSRYLVKRTGEKVFLECVQDMDHENMFWYRQDPGLGLRLIYFSYDVKMKEKGDIPEGYSVSREKKERFSLILESASTNQTSMYLCASSFSGQGSYNEQFFGPGTRLTVL.

This clone has a single count. The V and J genes are TRBV7-9 and TRBJ2-2; 8 bases agree with TRBD2. There are 13 residues in the CDR3. Trimming cost V 7 bases and J 4 bases; bases outside gene matches: 2. From germline, CDR1 is SEHNR and CDR2 FQNEAQ (reference sequence). In DNA form, the CDR3 reads TGTGCCAGCAATAGCGGGGTCACCGGGGAGCTGTTTTTT. Protein: CASNSGVTGELFF.

In this sample, this clone turned up many times. V is TRBV18 and J is TRBJ2-7, with D unresolved. The CDR3 covers 11 residues. V was clipped by 6 bases and J by 7 bases, with 10 bases between them. Per germline, CDR1 KGHSH and CDR2 LQKENI. For the CDR3, the DNA is TGTGCCAGCTCCCCCCAAAGGGAGCAGTACTTC. This sequence encodes CASSPQREQYF. Complete variable domain (other parts from reference TRBV18 and TRBJ2-7): NAGVMQNPRHLVRRRGQEARLRCSPMKGHSHVYWYRQLPEEGLKFMVYLQKENIIDESGMPKERFSAEFPKEGPSILRIQQVVRGDSAAYFCASSPQREQYFGPGTRLTVT.

The rearrangement uses TRBV9 and TRBJ1-4; the D is unclear. V was trimmed by 4 bases and J by 0 bases, leaving 7 bases between them. CDR3 length equals 14 residues. Germline V gene data show CDR1 as SGDLS and CDR2 as YYNGEE. The CDR3 is CASSLTTTNEKLFF. Here the CDR3 DNA reads TGTGCCAGCAGCTTAACAACAACTAATGAAAAACTGTTTTTT.

V usage is TRBV9 and J usage is TRBJ1-4; TRBD1 is a possible D gene (5 bases). V was shortened by 4 bases and J by 4 bases, with 11 bases between the two germline ends. The CDR3 extends over 14 amino acids. CDR1 is SGDLS and CDR2 is YYNGEE in the germline V gene. As DNA, the CDR3 is TGTGCCAGCAGCCCCCAGGGTAATAATGAAAAACTGTTTTTT. As protein: CASSPQGNNEKLFF.

This clone was seen only once. This chain uses TRBV10-2 with TRBJ2-3, with TRBD2 as a possible D gene (5 bases). The germline V gene encodes CDR1 WSHSY and CDR2 SAAADI. The CDR3 spans 16 residues. V lost 5 bases and J 5 bases, leaving 20 bases between the germline ends. CDR3 nucleotides: TGCGCCAGCAGTAACGCCCTGGGCCGGGCGGGAGATACGCAGTATTTT. Protein: CASSNALGRAGDTQYF.

The chain combines TRBV5-1 with TRBJ2-3; TRBD2 matches 10 bases. The CDR3 is 17 amino acids. Germline trimming cut 0 bases from V and 5 bases from J; bases unmatched to any gene: 9. In germline, CDR1 is SGHRS, CDR2 YFSETQ. CDR3 residues: CASSLGLAGALLDTQYF. The CDR3 DNA reads TGCGCCAGCAGCTTGGGGCTAGCGGGGGCCCTTCTAGATACGCAGTATTTT.

This clone was picked up a small number of times. J is TRBJ1-1 and V is TRBV18; 8 bases are a match to TRBD1. This CDR3 region has 16 residues. The ends lost 6 bases at V and 0 bases at J; junction bases unmatched: 9. The V gene's germline CDR1 is KGHSH and CDR2 LQKENI. This CDR3 is CASSPLTGGMNTEAFF. The CDR3 DNA is TGTGCCAGCTCCCCTCTTACAGGGGGGATGAACACTGAAGCTTTCTTT.

This clone has only a few counts. The chain combines TRBV4-2 with TRBJ2-1; D perhaps matches TRBD2 (7 bases). Trimming cost V 4 bases and J 5 bases, with 12 bases left between them. CDR3 length: 14 amino acids. Germline V lookup: CDR1 LGHNA, CDR2 YNFKEQ. The DNA of the CDR3 is TGTGCCAGCAGCCCGTTAGGGGGGGACAATGAGCAGTTCTTC. Protein product: CASSPLGGDNEQFF.

The rearrangement uses TRBV6-1 and TRBJ1-1; D unclear. Per the germline V gene, CDR1 is MNHNS and CDR2 is SASEGT. V lost 2 bases and J 1 base, leaving 5 bases between the germline ends. CDR3 length: 13 amino acids. For the CDR3, the DNA is TGTGCCAGCAGTGAAAAAAGGAACACTGAAGCTTTCTTT. Its translation is CASSEKRNTEAFF.

The chain is built from TRBV6-5 and TRBJ2-2, with 8 bases matching TRBD1. The CDR3 covers 14 residues. Looked up from germline, CDR1 is MNHEY and CDR2 is SVGAGI. The V gene end was trimmed by 8 bases and the J gene end by 7 bases; junction bases not matched to a gene: 9. The chain's CDR3 is CASDRGQGGGELFF. In DNA form, the CDR3 reads TGTGCCAGCGACAGGGGCCAAGGAGGCGGGGAGCTGTTTTTT.

This clone appeared a few times. This chain uses TRBV7-2 with TRBJ1-2; 9 bases are shared with TRBD1. The CDR3 is made up of 16 amino acids. The V and J ends lost 5 bases and 3 bases, in that order; junction bases with no gene match: 10. Looked up from germline, CDR1 is SGHTA and CDR2 is FQGNSA. In DNA, the CDR3 is TGTGCCAGCAGCCAGTACCGGACAGGGGAGTACTATGGCTACACCTTC. It is translated as CASSQYRTGEYYGYTF.